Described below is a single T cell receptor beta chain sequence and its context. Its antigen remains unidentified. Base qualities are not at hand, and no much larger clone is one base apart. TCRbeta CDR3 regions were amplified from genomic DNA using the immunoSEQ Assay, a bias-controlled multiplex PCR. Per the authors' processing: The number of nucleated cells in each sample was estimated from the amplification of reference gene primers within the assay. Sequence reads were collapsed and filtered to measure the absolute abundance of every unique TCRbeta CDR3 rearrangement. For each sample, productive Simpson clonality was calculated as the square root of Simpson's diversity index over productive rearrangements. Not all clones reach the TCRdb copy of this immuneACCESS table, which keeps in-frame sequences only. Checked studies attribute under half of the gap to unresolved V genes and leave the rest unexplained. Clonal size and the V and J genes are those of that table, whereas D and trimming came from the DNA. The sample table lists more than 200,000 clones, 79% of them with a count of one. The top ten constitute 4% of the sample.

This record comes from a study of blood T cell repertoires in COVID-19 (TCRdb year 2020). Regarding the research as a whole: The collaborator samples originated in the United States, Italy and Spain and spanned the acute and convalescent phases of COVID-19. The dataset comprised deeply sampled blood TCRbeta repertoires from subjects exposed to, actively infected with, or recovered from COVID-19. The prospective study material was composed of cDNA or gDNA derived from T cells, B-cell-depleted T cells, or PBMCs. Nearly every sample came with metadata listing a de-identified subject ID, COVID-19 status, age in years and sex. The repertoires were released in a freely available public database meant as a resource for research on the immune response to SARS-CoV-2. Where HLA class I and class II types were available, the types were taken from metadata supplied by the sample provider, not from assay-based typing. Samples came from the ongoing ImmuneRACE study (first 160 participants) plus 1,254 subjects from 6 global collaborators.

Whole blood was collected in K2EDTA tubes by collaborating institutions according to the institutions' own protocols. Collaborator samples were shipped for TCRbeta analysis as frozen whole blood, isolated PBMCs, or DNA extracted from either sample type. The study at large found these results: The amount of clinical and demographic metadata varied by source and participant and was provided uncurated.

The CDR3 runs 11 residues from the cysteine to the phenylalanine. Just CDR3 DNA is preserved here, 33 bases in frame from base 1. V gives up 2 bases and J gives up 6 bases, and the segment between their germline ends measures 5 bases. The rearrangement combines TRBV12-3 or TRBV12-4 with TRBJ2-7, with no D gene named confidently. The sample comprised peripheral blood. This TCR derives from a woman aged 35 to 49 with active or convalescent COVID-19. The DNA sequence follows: TGTGCCAGCAGTTTAACAGCCGAGCAGTACTTC. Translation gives CASSLTAEQYF.